Listed here are 9 T cell receptor beta chains from one sample, sequenced in a study of CD8+CD57+ T cells in acquired aplastic anemia listed by TCRdb under 2018. These reads were obtained on an Illumina HiSeq 2000. TCR beta VDJ combination and CDR3 sequence profiling used genomic DNA as the template. Through fastp at Q25 and MiXCR, TCRdb rebuilt clones from the public reads, retaining in-frame beta chains. Each entry is one CDR3 protein sequence, shown with its most common DNA and genes. Recorded for this sample are 250,000 to 300,000 distinct CDR3 sequences; roughly 50% of them occurred a single time. 8% of the sample is held by the ten biggest clonotypes. The sequencing input was sorted CD4+, CD8+, or CD8+CD57+ T cells (not recorded which) from PBMCs. All receptors come from a human donor with severe aplastic anemia or a healthy control (not recorded which).

As regards this clonotype: One end of the junction is discordant with germline, which a read error may explain. This chain uses TRBV2 with TRBJ2-1; 14 bases map to TRBD2. The length of the CDR3 is 15 residues. Germline CDR1 SNHLY, CDR2 FYNNEI. CDR3 in amino acids: CASRPGTSGRYEQLF. The CDR3 DNA reads TGTGCCAGCAGACCCGGGACTAGCGGGAGATATGAGCAGCTCTTC.

In its sample, this clonotype was seen once. Compared with germline, one end of the junction differs, possibly owing to a read error. The CDR3, as DNA: TGTGCCAGTAGTATAGAGTCGGGCCCTGGAAACACCATGTATTTT. Translating gives CASSIESGPGNTMYF. V is TRBV19 and J is TRBJ1-3; no clear D. This CDR3 region has 15 residues. Germline V gives CDR1 LNHDA, CDR2 SQIVND (reference sequence). Based on the CDR3 plus reference TRBV19 and TRBJ1-3, the full variable domain is DGGITQSPKYLFRKEGQNVTLSCEQNLNHDAMYWYRQDPGQGLRLIYYSQIVNDFQKGDIAEGYSVSREKKESFPLTVTSAQKNPTAFYLCASSIESGPGNTMYFGEGSWLTVV.

V gene TRBV7-2 combines with J gene TRBJ2-7; the match to TRBD2 covers 7 bases. This CDR3 spans 14 amino acids. Germline lookup yields CDR1 SGHTA and CDR2 FQGNSA. Germline trimming cut 2 bases from V and 5 bases from J; bases unmatched to any gene: 6. CDR3 sequence (DNA): TGTGCCAGCAGCTTATGGGAGGGCCTGAACGAGCAGTACTTC. Translation: CASSLWEGLNEQYF.

J is TRBJ2-1 and V is TRBV19, with 12 bases lining up with TRBD2. There are 13 residues in the CDR3. The J segment lost 8 bases and the V segment lost 7 bases, leaving 3 bases of the junction unmatched. CDR1 and CDR2 from the germline V gene are LNHDA and SQIVND (reference sequence). CDR3 bases: TGTGCCAGTACTAGCGGGGGGGCCTATGAGCAGTTCTTC. Amino acids: CASTSGGAYEQFF.

This rearrangement joins TRBV5-8 to TRBJ2-2, with TRBD1 as a possible D gene (5 bases). From germline, CDR1 is SGHTS and CDR2 YDEGEE. The V and J ends lost 4 bases and 0 bases respectively, with 10 bases between them. This CDR3 spans 15 amino acids. The CDR3 reads CASSPPGTNTGELFF. The CDR3 DNA follows: TGTGCCAGCAGCCCCCCAGGGACGAACACCGGGGAGCTGTTTTTT.

V and J are TRBV7-9 and TRBJ1-2; D is perhaps TRBD1 (5 bases). V lost 5 bases to trimming and J lost 6 bases, with 13 bases between them. The V gene's germline CDR1 is SEHNR and CDR2 FQNEAQ (reference sequence). CDR3 length equals 13 residues. The CDR3 loop is CASSPDSTDGYTF. In DNA, the CDR3 is TGTGCCAGCAGCCCTGACAGTACCGATGGCTACACCTTC.

On this clonotype: An end of the junction differs from the germline gene, which may be a read error. The rearrangement joins TRBV5-1 to TRBJ1-2, with 12 bases fitting TRBD1. The CDR3 loop spans 16 amino acids. Per germline, CDR1 SGHRS and CDR2 YFSETQ. The CDR3 loop reads CASRSGTGGAGYGYTF. DNA for the CDR3: TGTGCCAGCAGGTCCGGGACAGGGGGCGCGGGCTATGGCTACACCTTC.

CDR3 residues: CSALSGTDNQPLHF. The DNA of the CDR3 is TGCAGTGCCTTATCCGGGACAGACAATCAGCCCCTCCACTTT. This rearrangement joins TRBV20-1 to TRBJ1-6; 7 bases agree with TRBD1. Trimming removed 6 bases from V and 13 bases from J; junction bases left unmatched: 15. The CDR3 covers 14 residues. Germline V gives CDR1 DFQATT, CDR2 SNEGSKA (reference sequence).

The sample holds one count of this clonotype. This sequence joins TRBV19 and TRBJ2-2; TRBD1 matches at 9 bases. The V segment lost 4 bases and the J segment 4 bases; nucleotides outside the gene matches: 4. The length of the CDR3 is 15 residues. Germline V gene sequence: CDR1 LNHDA, CDR2 SQIVND (reference sequence). The DNA for the CDR3 is TGTGCCAGTAGTACCGGGACAGGGAGCACCGGGGAGCTGTTTTTT. This translates into CASSTGTGSTGELFF.